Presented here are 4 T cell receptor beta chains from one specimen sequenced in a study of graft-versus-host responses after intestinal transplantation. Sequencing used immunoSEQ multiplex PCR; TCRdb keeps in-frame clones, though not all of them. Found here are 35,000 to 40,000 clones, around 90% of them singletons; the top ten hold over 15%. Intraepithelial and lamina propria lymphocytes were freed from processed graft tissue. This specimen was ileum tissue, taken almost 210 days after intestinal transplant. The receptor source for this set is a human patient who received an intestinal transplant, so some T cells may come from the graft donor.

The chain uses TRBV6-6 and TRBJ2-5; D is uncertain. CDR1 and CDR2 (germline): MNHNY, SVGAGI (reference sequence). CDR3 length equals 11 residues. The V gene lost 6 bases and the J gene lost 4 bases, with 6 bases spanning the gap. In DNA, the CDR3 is TGTGCCAGCAGCATATTAGAGACCCAGTACTTC. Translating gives CASSILETQYF.

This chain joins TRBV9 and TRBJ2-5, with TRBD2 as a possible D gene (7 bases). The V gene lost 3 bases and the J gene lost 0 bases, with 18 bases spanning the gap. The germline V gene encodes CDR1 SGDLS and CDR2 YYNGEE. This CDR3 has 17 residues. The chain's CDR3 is CASSDSGGLGYQETQYF. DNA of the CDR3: TGTGCCAGCAGCGACTCCGGGGGGCTCGGGTACCAAGAGACCCAGTACTTC.

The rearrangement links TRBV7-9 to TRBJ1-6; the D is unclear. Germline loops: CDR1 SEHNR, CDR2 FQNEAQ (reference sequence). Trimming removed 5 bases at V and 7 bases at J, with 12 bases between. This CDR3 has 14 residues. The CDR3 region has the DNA TGTGCCAGCAGCCTAGGGATGAACAATTCACCCCTCCACTTT. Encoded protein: CASSLGMNNSPLHF.

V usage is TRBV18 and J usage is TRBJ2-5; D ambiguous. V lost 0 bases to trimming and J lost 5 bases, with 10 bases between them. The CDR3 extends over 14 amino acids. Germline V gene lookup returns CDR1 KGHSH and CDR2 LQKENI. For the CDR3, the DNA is TGTGCCAGCTCACCACCGCTGGTTGGGGAGACCCAGTACTTC. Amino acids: CASSPPLVGETQYF.